This T cell receptor beta chain was recovered during a study of blood T cell repertoires in COVID-19. Libraries were prepared by immunoSEQ multiplex PCR; TCRdb keeps only in-frame clonotypes and omits some of them. The table shows 400,000 to 450,000 clones, with about 91% occurring only once. A few counts support this clone. Germline values: CDR1 SGHNT, CDR2 YENEEA. V lost 2 bases and J lost 2, with 12 bases in between. This CDR3 region has 16 residues. The clonotype comes from a woman aged 50 to 60 with COVID-19, enrolled during active disease. Material for sequencing was peripheral blood. The V gene is TRBV11-3, the J gene TRBJ2-2; D is perhaps TRBD2 (7 bases). In DNA form, the CDR3 reads TGTGCCAGCAGCTTACAAGCGGGGACAAACACCGGGGAGCTGTTTTTT. This gives the protein CASSLQAGTNTGELFF.